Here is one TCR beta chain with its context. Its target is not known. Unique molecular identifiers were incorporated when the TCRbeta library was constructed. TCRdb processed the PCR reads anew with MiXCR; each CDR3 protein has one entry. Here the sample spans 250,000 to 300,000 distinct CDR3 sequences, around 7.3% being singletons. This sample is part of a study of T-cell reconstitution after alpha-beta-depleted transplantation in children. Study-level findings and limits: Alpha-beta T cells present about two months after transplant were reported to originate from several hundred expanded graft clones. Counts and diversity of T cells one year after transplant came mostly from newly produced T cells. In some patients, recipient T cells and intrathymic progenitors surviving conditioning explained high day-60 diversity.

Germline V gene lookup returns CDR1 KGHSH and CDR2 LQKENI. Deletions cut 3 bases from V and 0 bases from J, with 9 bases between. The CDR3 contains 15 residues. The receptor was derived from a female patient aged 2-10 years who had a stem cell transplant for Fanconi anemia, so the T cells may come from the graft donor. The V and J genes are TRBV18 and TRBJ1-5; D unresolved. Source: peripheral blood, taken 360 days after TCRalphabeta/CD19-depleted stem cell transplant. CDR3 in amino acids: CASSPDNLSNQPQHF. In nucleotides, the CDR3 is TGTGCCAGCTCACCTGACAACCTTAGCAATCAGCCCCAGCATTTT. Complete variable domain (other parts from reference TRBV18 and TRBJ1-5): NAGVMQNPRHLVRRRGQEARLRCSPMKGHSHVYWYRQLPEEGLKFMVYLQKENIIDESGMPKERFSAEFPKEGPSILRIQQVVRGDSAAYFCASSPDNLSNQPQHFGDGTRLSIL.